This T cell receptor (beta chain) was retrieved from a study of neurological immune-mediated disorders. The germline V gene has CDR1 SGHRS and CDR2 YFSETQ. V lost 0 bases, J lost 3 bases, and 10 bases lay in between. The CDR3 has 15 amino acids. 5'RACE with 10-nucleotide random UMIs generated the cDNA. Each CDR3 protein gets one entry after TCRdb re-called the 5' RACE reads with MiXCR. The profile shows around 78,000 distinct CDR3 sequences, 17% of them singletons. This clonotype was sampled from a woman between 35 and 50 years old in good health. The rearrangement uses TRBV5-1 and TRBJ1-5; D is possibly TRBD1 (6 bases). Input material: PBMCs. The CDR3 loop reads CASSLGTANNQPQHF. The CDR3 DNA reads TGCGCCAGCAGCTTGGGGACAGCAAACAATCAGCCCCAGCATTTT.